The 15 T cell receptor beta chains below come from one sample, sequenced in a study of beta chain features in type 1 diabetes (dated by TCRdb to the late 2010s). Library method: the immunoSEQ multiplex PCR assay. The High Capacity cDNA Reverse Transcription Kit was used to reverse transcribe all of the isolated RNA, meaning that expressed TCRB transcripts were what got sequenced. This immuneACCESS table, as held by TCRdb, lists in-frame sequences with V and J called but not all clones. Of the missing ones, under half trace to an unresolved V gene in checked studies; the others have no known cause. This sample is represented by fewer than 150,000 clones; 6% to 7.5% of them were singletons. The ten top clones hold 1.3% to 1.5% of the sample. Sequencing input: central memory CD4+ T cells from blood. The receptor source for this set is a woman younger than 45 in good health.

The chain recombines TRBV10-3 with TRBJ1-1; 7 nucleotides align to TRBD1. CDR3 length equals 14 residues. Germline V gene sequence: CDR1 ENHRY, CDR2 SYGVKD. Trimming took 4 bases from V and 3 from J; bases not matched to a gene: 5. The CDR3: CAISGTGDYTEAFF. CDR3 DNA: TGTGCCATCAGTGGCACAGGGGATTACACTGAAGCTTTCTTT.

The rearrangement uses TRBV2 and TRBJ2-3, with 7 bases lining up with TRBD2. Germline V gene sequence: CDR1 SNHLY, CDR2 FYNNEI. The CDR3 covers 14 residues. V lost 7 bases and J lost 5; bases outside the gene matches: 9. CDR3 protein: CASKFEGGRDTQYF. CDR3 nucleotide sequence: TGTGCCAGCAAATTCGAGGGAGGGCGAGATACGCAGTATTTT.

This chain links TRBV5-1 with TRBJ2-7; TRBD2 matches 11 bases. V dropped 5 bases and J dropped 8; count of bases not matched to a gene: 12. CDR1 is SGHRS, CDR2 YFSETQ, per germline. The CDR3 sequence is 15 residues long. CDR3 sequence reads: CASRPLLAGESKQYF. The CDR3, as DNA: TGCGCCAGCAGGCCTCTACTAGCGGGAGAAAGTAAGCAGTACTTC. Using reference TRBV5-1 and TRBJ2-7 for the parts outside the CDR3, the full variable domain is KAGVTQTPRYLIKTRGQQVTLSCSPISGHRSVSWYQQTPGQGLQFLFEYFSETQRNKGNFPGRFSGRQFSNSRSEMNVSTLELGDSALYLCASRPLLAGESKQYFGPGTRLTVT.

The sample holds a few counts of this clone. This sequence joins TRBV12-5 and TRBJ2-2, with 14 bases matching TRBD2. This CDR3 is built from 17 residues. V trimming: 6 bases; J trimming: 6 bases; junction bases outside the gene matches: 9. Germline CDR1 is LGHNT and CDR2 is FRNRAP. The CDR3 region is CASGSGTSGSNPGELFF. The CDR3 DNA reads TGTGCTAGTGGCAGCGGGACTAGCGGGAGTAATCCCGGGGAGCTGTTTTTT.

The CDR3 protein is CASTTSLNEQFF. As DNA, the CDR3 is TGTGCCAGCACTACTAGCTTGAATGAGCAGTTCTTC. The J gene is TRBJ2-1, the V gene TRBV27; D possibly corresponds to TRBD2 (6 bases). The CDR3 is 12 residues long. Deletions cut 7 bases from V and 7 bases from J, with 11 bases between. The germline CDR1 and CDR2 sequences are MNHEY and SMNVEV (reference sequence).

The CDR3 is CASSKGQGAVEQFF. CDR3 nucleotide sequence: TGTGCCAGCAGCAAGGGACAGGGGGCCGTTGAGCAGTTCTTC. The genes are TRBV5-4 and TRBJ2-1, with 12 bases matching TRBD1. The CDR3 runs to 14 residues. V gave up 4 bases and J gave up 9 bases; unmatched junction bases: 5. Germline CDR1 SGHNT, CDR2 YYREEE (reference sequence).

The V and J genes are TRBV4-2 and TRBJ2-1; possibly TRBD2 for D (6 bases). Per germline, CDR1 LGHNA and CDR2 YNFKEQ. Trimming took off 0 bases at V and 5 bases at J, with 8 bases between the two ends. This CDR3 comprises 14 residues. CDR3 amino acids: CASSQEAGHNEQFF. CDR3 bases: TGTGCCAGCAGCCAAGAAGCGGGCCACAATGAGCAGTTCTTC.

This chain uses TRBV25-1 with TRBJ1-4, with D unresolved. CDR1 MGHDK and CDR2 SYGVNS come from the germline V gene. There are 13 residues in the CDR3. V was shortened by 5 bases and J by 6 bases, with 10 bases between the two germline ends. CDR3 sequence reads: CASSRGMDEKLFF. CDR3 sequence (DNA): TGTGCCAGCAGTAGAGGTATGGATGAAAAACTGTTTTTT. Together with reference TRBV25-1 and TRBJ1-4, the CDR3 gives the full variable domain: EADIYQTPRYLVIGTGKKITLECSQTMGHDKMYWYQQDPGMELHLIHYSYGVNSTEKGDLSSESTVSRIRTEHFPLTLESARPSHTSQYLCASSRGMDEKLFFGSGTQLSVL.

This clone was counted between two and nine times. The gene calls are TRBV5-4 and TRBJ2-4; 7 positions match TRBD2. The CDR3 covers 14 residues. With V trimmed by 0 bases and J by 4 bases, 1 base remained unmatched. Germline V gene lookup returns CDR1 SGHNT and CDR2 YYREEE (reference sequence). This chain's CDR3 is CASSLVGGKNIQYF. DNA of the CDR3: TGTGCCAGCAGCTTGGTGGGGGGGAAAAACATTCAGTACTTC.

This clone was seen more than once but under ten times. This chain links TRBV9 with TRBJ2-3; D not certain. Trimming removed 3 bases from V and 5 bases from J, with 10 bases in between. Germline V CDR1 and CDR2: SGDLS, YYNGEE. CDR3 length equals 13 residues. The CDR3 here is CASSGSKRDTQYF. The CDR3 nucleotides are TGTGCCAGCAGCGGTAGTAAGCGAGATACGCAGTATTTT.

This clone was recorded a few times. The V and J genes are TRBV18 and TRBJ2-1, with 8 bases aligning to TRBD2. CDR1 is KGHSH, CDR2 LQKENI, per germline. There are 14 residues in the CDR3. The V segment lost 2 bases and the J segment 10 bases; nucleotides outside the gene matches: 7. CDR3 residues: CASSPGTRVREQFF. The CDR3 DNA follows: TGTGCCAGCTCACCAGGGACTAGGGTCAGGGAGCAGTTCTTC.

This clone was seen a handful of times. The chain has TRBV6-6 and TRBJ1-5; D not certain. CDR3 length: 14 amino acids. Germline V gene lookup returns CDR1 MNHNY and CDR2 SVGAGI (reference sequence). V was clipped by 8 bases and J by 1 base, with 12 bases between them. The CDR3 here is CASRPGESNQPQHF. The CDR3 nucleotides are TGTGCCAGCCGCCCGGGTGAGAGCAATCAGCCCCAGCATTTT.

This clone was counted at least ten times. V gene TRBV30 combines with J gene TRBJ2-7, with TRBD2 as a possible D gene (6 bases). Trimming removed 3 bases at V and 7 bases at J, with 13 bases between. The CDR3 contains 12 residues. The germline CDR1 and CDR2 sequences are GTSNPN and SVGIG (reference sequence). The CDR3 is CAWSPTRWEQYF. The CDR3 DNA reads TGTGCCTGGAGCCCGACTAGATGGGAGCAGTACTTC.

This chain connects TRBV25-1 to TRBJ2-5; D possibly corresponds to TRBD2 (5 bases). Germline V gene lookup returns CDR1 MGHDK and CDR2 SYGVNS. This CDR3 has 14 residues. V lost 6 bases and J 2 bases, leaving 13 bases between the germline ends. The CDR3 loop reads CASSVIGVQETQYF. CDR3 nucleotides: TGTGCCAGCAGCGTCATCGGGGTACAAGAGACCCAGTACTTC.

The count of this clone is one. The rearrangement joins TRBV7-3 to TRBJ2-1; 7 nucleotides line up with TRBD2. This CDR3 comprises 15 residues. Germline V lookup: CDR1 SGHTA, CDR2 FQGTGA. V dropped 1 base and J dropped 9; count of bases not matched to a gene: 9. DNA of the CDR3: TGTGCCAGCAGCTTAAGTGCTAGCGGAAGGGTTGAGCAGTTCTTC. The encoded protein is CASSLSASGRVEQFF.